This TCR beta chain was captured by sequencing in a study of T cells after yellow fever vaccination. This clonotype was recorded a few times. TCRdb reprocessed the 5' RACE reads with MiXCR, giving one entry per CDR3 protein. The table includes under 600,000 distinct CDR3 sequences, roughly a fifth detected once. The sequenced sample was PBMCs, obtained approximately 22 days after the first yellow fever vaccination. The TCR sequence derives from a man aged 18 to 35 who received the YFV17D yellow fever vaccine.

CDR3: CASSLSAGDNEQFF. The CDR3 DNA sequence: TGTGCCAGCAGTTTATCGGCAGGGGACAATGAGCAGTTCTTC. The J gene is TRBJ2-1, the V gene TRBV12-3 or TRBV12-4; possible D gene TRBD1, 6 bases. The length of the CDR3 is 14 residues. V was clipped by 2 bases and J by 5 bases, with 10 bases between them.